Each of the 29 T cell receptor beta chains below was sequenced from the same sample in a study of CD8+CD57+ T cells in acquired aplastic anemia. Profiling that covered TCR beta VDJ and CDR3 relied on genomic DNA as its template. TCRdb processed the reads anew with MiXCR; each CDR3 protein has one entry. The data hold about 190,000 distinct CDR3 sequences, with less than 65% observed a single time. Sequenced sample: sorted CD4+, CD8+, or CD8+CD57+ T cells (not recorded which) from PBMCs. These TCRs come from a human donor in good health, serving as a control.

The rearrangement links TRBV4-2 to TRBJ1-2, with D possibly matching TRBD1 (5 bases). The CDR3 is 16 amino acids. Germline V gene data show CDR1 as LGHNA and CDR2 as YNFKEQ. V lost 4 bases, J lost 4 bases, and 19 bases lay in between. This CDR3 reads CASSPAATVILYGYTF. The CDR3, as DNA: TGTGCCAGCAGCCCGGCGGCGACAGTTATCCTCTATGGCTACACCTTC.

V gene TRBV12-3 or TRBV12-4 combines with J gene TRBJ2-7, with unresolved D. CDR3 size: 13 residues. V lost 10 bases and J 0 bases, leaving 13 bases between the germline ends. The CDR3 spells CATAVQYSYEQYF. The CDR3, as DNA: TGTGCCACGGCGGTCCAGTACTCCTACGAGCAGTACTTC.

This clonotype has a handful of counts. J is TRBJ2-5 and V is TRBV28; TRBD1 might be the D (6 bases). Germline loops: CDR1 MDHEN, CDR2 SYDVKM. Trimming pared 7 bases from V and 1 base from J, leaving 13 bases between. This CDR3 comprises 14 residues. CDR3: CASTPNRVQETQYF. CDR3 sequence (DNA): TGTGCCAGCACGCCTAACAGGGTCCAAGAGACCCAGTACTTC.

This clonotype came up a few times. V is TRBV7-3 and J is TRBJ1-2, with 8 bases aligning to TRBD1. The CDR3 sequence is 12 residues long. CDR1 is SGHTA and CDR2 is FQGTGA in the germline V gene. Unmatched junction bases numbered 2, after V lost 4 bases and J lost 7 bases. The CDR3 is CASSSQGGGYTF. CDR3 DNA sequence: TGTGCCAGCAGCTCACAGGGGGGTGGCTACACCTTC.

This clonotype was counted ten times or more. J is TRBJ2-1 and V is TRBV19; TRBD1 is a possible D gene (6 bases). This CDR3 has 13 residues. V was trimmed by 6 bases and J by 6 bases, leaving 12 bases between them. In germline, CDR1 is LNHDA, CDR2 SQIVND (reference sequence). CDR3 sequence reads: CASSLQGGNEQFF. CDR3 sequence (DNA): TGTGCCAGTAGCCTACAGGGTGGCAATGAGCAGTTCTTC.

By proportion, this clonotype is medium-sized. The J gene is TRBJ1-4, the V gene TRBV15; weak D call: TRBD1 (6 bases). This CDR3 has 13 residues. V was cut by 5 bases and J by 10 bases, with 14 bases left in between. CDR1 and CDR2 from the germline V gene are LNHNV and YYDKDF (reference sequence). The CDR3 protein is CATSDGGGSKLFF. CDR3 DNA: TGTGCCACCAGCGACGGGGGGGGCTCAAAACTGTTTTTT.

This clonotype was seen a handful of times. The V gene is TRBV15, the J gene TRBJ2-1; TRBD2 aligns across 8 bases. The CDR3 has 16 residues. With V trimmed by 1 base and J by 10 bases, 12 bases remained unmatched. Germline assignment: CDR1 LNHNV and CDR2 YYDKDF (reference sequence). The CDR3 DNA reads as TGTGCCACCAGCAGAGTTACCGGGGGGGCATCCTACGAGCAGTTCTTC. As protein: CATSRVTGGASYEQFF.

Turning to this clonotype: It may be a read error: a sequence one base away is much more abundant. This chain's CDR3 is CAGSYLRQTEAFF. CDR3 bases: TGTGCCGGCAGTTACTTGAGACAGACTGAAGCTTTCTTT. The rearrangement joins TRBV6-2 or TRBV6-3 to TRBJ1-1; D possibly corresponds to TRBD1 (5 bases). CDR3 size: 13 residues. Per germline, CDR1 MNHEY and CDR2 SVGEGT.

The table lists this clonotype with many counts. The chain employs TRBV9 and TRBJ2-1, with D unresolved. Trimming removed 0 bases at V and 2 bases at J, with 9 bases between. The CDR3 extends over 15 amino acids. The germline CDR1 and CDR2 sequences are SGDLS and YYNGEE. CDR3 sequence (DNA): TGTGCCAGCAGCGTAGCCCTAGGTACCTACAATGAGCAGTTCTTC. Translating gives CASSVALGTYNEQFF.

This clonotype has at least ten counts. V usage is TRBV6-6 and J usage is TRBJ1-2; no reliable D call. Trimming shortened V by 3 bases and J by 5 bases, and 7 bases separated the two germline ends. This CDR3 is 12 amino acids long. CDR1 MNHNY and CDR2 SVGAGI come from the germline V gene (reference sequence). The DNA of the CDR3 is TGTGCCAGCAGTTATCGAACGTATGGCTACACCTTC. Translating it yields CASSYRTYGYTF.

The rearrangement uses TRBV2 and TRBJ2-7; 8 bases align to TRBD1. Germline CDR1 reads SNHLY; CDR2 reads FYNNEI. The CDR3 spans 13 residues. V was clipped by 4 bases and J by 6 bases; unmatched bases: 5. This CDR3 reads CASSVDRGGEQYF. In DNA form, the CDR3 reads TGTGCCAGCAGTGTTGACAGGGGAGGCGAGCAGTACTTC.

This clonotype was counted at least ten times. The rearrangement links TRBV6-6 to TRBJ2-2, with 7 bases identical to TRBD1. This CDR3 comprises 14 residues. The germline V gene encodes CDR1 MNHNY and CDR2 SVGAGI (reference sequence). V gave up 6 bases and J gave up 3 bases; unmatched junction bases: 4. The CDR3 protein is CASSRTGDTGELFF. As DNA, the CDR3 is TGTGCCAGCAGCCGGACAGGTGACACCGGGGAGCTGTTTTTT.

This clonotype was counted many times. The rearrangement uses TRBV4-2 and TRBJ2-7, with no clear D. Looked up from germline, CDR1 is LGHNA and CDR2 is YNFKEQ. This CDR3 is 15 amino acids long. Trimming removed 0 bases at V and 3 bases at J, with 12 bases between. CDR3: CASSQEKDRNYEQYF. CDR3 DNA sequence: TGTGCCAGCAGCCAAGAAAAAGACCGAAACTACGAGCAGTACTTC.

The J gene is TRBJ1-2, the V gene TRBV7-9; D is possibly TRBD1 (6 bases). V lost 3 bases and J 5 bases, leaving 13 bases between the germline ends. This CDR3 is built from 14 residues. Germline V gene lookup returns CDR1 SEHNR and CDR2 FQNEAQ (reference sequence). The CDR3 DNA follows: TGTGCCAGCAGCTTGGCAGGGGATCCTTATGGCTACACCTTC. Translated, it gives CASSLAGDPYGYTF.

This clonotype was seen at least ten times. The chain recombines TRBV18 with TRBJ1-6, with D possibly TRBD1 on 5 matching bases. This CDR3 is 14 amino acids long. The V and J ends lost 3 bases and 4 bases respectively, with 7 bases between them. Germline CDR1 is KGHSH and CDR2 is LQKENI. The CDR3 region has the DNA TGTGCCAGCTCACCTCAGGGTTATAATTCACCCCTCCACTTT. Protein: CASSPQGYNSPLHF.

The CDR3 nucleotides read TGTGCCAGCAGTGAAGGGGATTTTGTGACTTTCTTT. It specifies CASSEGDFVTFF. This rearrangement joins TRBV25-1 to TRBJ1-1; no reliable D call. From germline, CDR1 is MGHDK and CDR2 SYGVNS. V dropped 2 bases and J dropped 12 bases, with 13 bases sitting between them. CDR3 length equals 12 residues.

This clonotype has only a few counts. V usage is TRBV6-1 and J usage is TRBJ2-3, with 9 bases matching TRBD2. In germline, CDR1 is MNHNS, CDR2 SASEGT. Trimming removed 8 bases from V and 1 base from J; junction bases left unmatched: 4. The CDR3 has 14 amino acids. CDR3 sequence reads: CASRAGGGTDTQYF. In DNA, the CDR3 is TGTGCCAGCCGGGCGGGGGGGGGCACAGATACGCAGTATTTT.

In its sample, this clonotype was seen many times. This chain uses TRBV6-5 with TRBJ1-2, with D maybe TRBD1 (6 bases). Germline V CDR1 and CDR2: MNHEY, SVGAGI. The germline V and J ends were trimmed by 0 bases and 2 bases, with 10 bases remaining between them. This CDR3 contains 15 residues. As DNA, the CDR3 is TGTGCCAGCAGTTACTCTGGACAGTTCAACTATGGCTACACCTTC. It is translated as CASSYSGQFNYGYTF.

V usage is TRBV29-1 and J usage is TRBJ1-1; TRBD1 agrees at 9 bases. Germline V gene lookup returns CDR1 SQVTM and CDR2 ANQGSEA. This CDR3 has 12 residues. The junction had 7 bases not matched to a gene; V was cut back by 8 bases and J by 6 bases. CDR3 nucleotide sequence: TGCAGCTTGGGACAGGGAAGGGCTGAAGCTTTCTTT. This translates into CSLGQGRAEAFF.

The rearrangement links TRBV20-1 to TRBJ2-1; TRBD2 matches 9 bases. V lost 0 bases, J lost 9 bases, and 3 bases stayed unmatched. This CDR3 is 13 amino acids long. Germline CDR1 and CDR2: DFQATT and SNEGSKA (reference sequence). As DNA, the CDR3 is TGCAGTGCTAGAGATCGCGGGGGGGGTGAGCAGTTCTTC. Translating it yields CSARDRGGGEQFF.

Worth noting for this clonotype: One end of the junction varies from germline; a read error may be responsible. DNA of the CDR3: TGCGCCACCGGCAGACGGGGACGCTATGGCTACACCTTC. It encodes CATGRRGRYGYTF. The chain carries TRBV15 and TRBJ1-2; D is possibly TRBD1 (5 bases). The CDR3 totals 13 residues. Germline V lookup: CDR1 LNHNV, CDR2 YYDKDF (reference sequence).

The chain is built from TRBV10-2 and TRBJ1-2; 8 nucleotides agree with TRBD1. CDR1 is WSHSY and CDR2 is SAAADI in the germline V gene. The CDR3 has 15 residues. V lost 0 bases to trimming and J lost 6 bases; unmatched junction nucleotides: 6. The chain's CDR3 is CASSESDRVLNGYTF. The CDR3 DNA reads as TGCGCCAGCAGTGAGTCGGACAGGGTTTTGAATGGCTACACCTTC.

This chain uses TRBV7-3 with TRBJ1-2; D unresolved. The CDR3 covers 13 residues. V was trimmed by 9 bases and J by 4 bases, leaving 15 bases between them. Per the germline V gene, CDR1 is SGHTA and CDR2 is FQGTGA. CDR3 sequence (DNA): TGTGCCAGTAGGGAAAGGGCCCTCTATGGCTACACCTTC. It yields the protein CASRERALYGYTF.

This clonotype was observed a few times. The chain links TRBV6-1 to TRBJ1-3, with D possibly TRBD1 on 6 matching bases. The ends were cut back, 2 bases at V and 0 bases at J, with 11 bases in the middle. The CDR3 is made up of 16 amino acids. Germline values: CDR1 MNHNS, CDR2 SASEGT. CDR3 amino acids: CASSERPGDSGNTIYF. CDR3 coding DNA: TGTGCCAGCAGTGAACGGCCAGGGGACTCTGGAAACACCATATATTTT.

The chain carries TRBV7-3 and TRBJ2-5; D remains ambiguous. From germline, CDR1 is SGHTA and CDR2 FQGTGA. V gave up 3 bases and J gave up 5 bases, with 7 bases separating them. The CDR3 totals 12 residues. CDR3 sequence reads: CASSFKGETQYF. The CDR3 DNA reads TGTGCCAGCAGCTTTAAAGGGGAGACCCAGTACTTC.

The chain has TRBV10-3 and TRBJ2-1, with 13 nucleotides matching TRBD2. Germline V gene data show CDR1 as ENHRY and CDR2 as SYGVKD. The length of the CDR3 is 16 residues. J gave up 4 bases and V 6 bases, and 6 bases lay outside the gene matches. CDR3 coding DNA: TGTGCCATCAGAAAAGGGACTAGCGGGGTGTACAATGAGCAGTTCTTC. As protein: CAIRKGTSGVYNEQFF.

The V and J genes are TRBV7-9 and TRBJ2-3; 7 bases are a match to TRBD1. CDR3 length: 13 residues. Germline assignment: CDR1 SEHNR and CDR2 FQNEAQ (reference sequence). Trimming cost V 6 bases and J 6 bases; bases outside gene matches: 6. In nucleotides, the CDR3 is TGTGCCAGCAGACCGACAGGGTCCGATACGCAGTATTTT. The encoded protein is CASRPTGSDTQYF.

To note about this clonotype: A much larger clone sits a single nucleotide away, making a read error possible. The V gene is TRBV5-8, the J gene TRBJ2-7, with a possible D match to TRBD2 (7 bases). The CDR3 extends over 14 amino acids. CDR1 is SGHTS and CDR2 is YDEGEE in the germline V gene. Trimming shortened V by 0 bases and J by 7 bases, and 14 bases separated the two germline ends. The CDR3 DNA is TGTGCCAGCAGCTTGGGAGGGGGGGACAATGAGCAGTACTTC. Protein product: CASSLGGGDNEQYF.

The V gene is TRBV11-3, the J gene TRBJ2-3; D is ambiguous. Germline V gives CDR1 SGHNT, CDR2 YENEEA. This CDR3 is 15 amino acids long. The V end lost 3 bases, the J end lost 0 bases, and 10 bases lay between the germline ends. The CDR3 sequence is CASSLEDPSTDTQYF. CDR3 in DNA: TGTGCCAGCAGCTTGGAAGACCCCAGCACAGATACGCAGTATTTT.